The source of this TCR beta chain is a study of CD8 T cells in Susac syndrome. The RNA, roughly 0.45 to 1 ug, was put through reverse transcription using random hexamers. TCRdb independently ran MiXCR on the immunoSEQ multiplex PCR reads; one entry per CDR3 protein. The top ten clones hold 0.2% to 0.25% of a sample with roughly 150,000 distinct CDR3 sequences, approximately 94% of them seen once. Germline V gives CDR1 MNHNY, CDR2 SVGAGI (reference sequence). The CDR3 has 14 amino acids. J gave up 5 bases and V 7 bases, and 8 bases lay outside the gene matches. This TCR was sampled from a human donor with multiple sclerosis. This chain connects TRBV6-6 to TRBJ2-7; 10 bases line up with TRBD1. Material for sequencing was CD8+ T cells from PBMCs. The CDR3 reads CASIKDRGVHEQYF. The CDR3 DNA reads TGTGCCAGCATAAAGGACAGGGGGGTTCACGAGCAGTACTTC.